The 10 T cell receptor beta chains in this list originate from one sample, sequenced in a study of glioma-infiltrating T cells. Amplification of TCR alpha and beta CDR3 regions from RNA used iRepertoire nested multiplex PCR. Using its own MiXCR run on the multiplex PCR reads, TCRdb lists one record per CDR3 protein. The sample shows fewer than 200,000 distinct CDR3 sequences, 30% to 40% of them seen only once. Sequencing was done on a sample of glioma tissue, nonneoplastic brain tissue, or PBMCs (not recorded which). The receptor source for this set is a human donor with low-grade glioma or glioblastoma, undergoing nonglioma brain surgery, or in good health (not recorded which).

This clonotype was observed many times. The chain combines TRBV27 with TRBJ2-1; possible D gene TRBD2, 5 bases. The germline V gene encodes CDR1 MNHEY and CDR2 SMNVEV (reference sequence). The length of the CDR3 is 15 residues. Trimming cost V 1 base and J 4 bases, with 11 bases left between them. Written as DNA, the CDR3 is TGTGCCAGCAGTTTATGGCTAGCAGATTACAATGAGCAGTTCTTC. Protein: CASSLWLADYNEQFF.

A word on this clonotype: The germline gene is not matched at one end of the junction; a read error may be the cause. The gene calls are TRBV4-1 and TRBJ2-1; 13 bases match TRBD2. Germline V gene lookup returns CDR1 MGHRA and CDR2 YSYEKL. The CDR3 has 17 amino acids. The CDR3 sequence is CASSQGVGGLAGNGQFF. For the CDR3, the DNA is TGCGCCAGCAGCCAAGGGGTGGGGGGACTAGCGGGGAATGGGCAGTTCTTC.

The CDR3 loop reads CASSLLRWSSYEQYF. The CDR3 DNA sequence: TGTGCCAGCAGCTTACTCCGTTGGAGCTCCTACGAGCAGTACTTC. The V gene is TRBV7-8, the J gene TRBJ2-7; D not resolved. CDR1 is SGHVS, CDR2 FQNEAQ, per germline. V gave up 2 bases and J gave up 0 bases, with 11 bases separating them. CDR3 length: 15 amino acids.

The chain links TRBV27 to TRBJ1-1; D unclear. Germline V gene data show CDR1 as MNHEY and CDR2 as SMNVEV (reference sequence). The CDR3 sequence is 13 residues long. V lost 9 bases and J lost 3, with 14 bases in between. The CDR3 DNA is TGTGCCAGAAGTAAAAAGGTGGACACTGAAGCTTTCTTT. Protein sequence: CARSKKVDTEAFF.

Many counts were recorded for this clonotype. The J gene is TRBJ2-1, the V gene TRBV7-2; either TRBD1 or TRBD2 may supply D (5 bases each). This CDR3 spans 14 amino acids. Trimming stripped 5 bases from V and 6 bases from J, with 14 bases between. Germline V gives CDR1 SGHTA, CDR2 FQGNSA. The DNA for the CDR3 is TGTGCCAGCAGCAGTCTGGGTGGGGGCAATGAGCAGTTCTTC. Its translation: CASSSLGGGNEQFF.

This clonotype was seen repeatedly, ten times or more. V is TRBV6-2 or TRBV6-3 and J is TRBJ1-5; no clear D. Germline lookup yields CDR1 MNHEY and CDR2 SVGEGT. This CDR3 contains 13 residues. Trimming stripped 5 bases from V and 6 bases from J, with 11 bases between. This chain's CDR3 is CASSKSAAQPQHF. The CDR3 DNA sequence: TGTGCCAGCAGTAAGTCAGCCGCTCAGCCCCAGCATTTT.

Remarks on this clonotype: A much larger clonotype is one base distant, so this may be a read error. Here the CDR3 DNA reads TGTGCCAGCATACCCGCCGGGCTAGCGGGAGAAGAGCAGTTCTTC. Protein product: CASIPAGLAGEEQFF. The chain combines TRBV7-2 with TRBJ2-1; 10 nucleotides align to TRBD2. CDR3 length: 15 residues. V was pared by 7 bases and J by 10 bases, with 13 bases of the junction left unmatched. Germline V gives CDR1 SGHTA, CDR2 FQGNSA. The full variable domain, with the rest looked up from reference TRBV7-2 and TRBJ2-1, is GAGVSQSPSNKVTEKGKDVELRCDPISGHTALYWYRQSLGQGLEFLIYFQGNSAPDKSGLPSDRFSAERTGGSVSTLTIQRTQQEDSAVYLCASIPAGLAGEEQFFGPGTRLTVL.

Note on this clonotype: A read error is possible here, since a much larger clone lies one base away. The final CDR3 position lacks the conserved phenylalanine or tryptophan, pointing to a likely read error. The chain recombines TRBV20-1 with TRBJ2-7; TRBD2 matches at 7 bases. Germline V gives CDR1 DFQATT, CDR2 SNEGSKA (reference sequence). There are 16 residues in the CDR3. V trimming: 0 bases; J trimming: 1 base; junction bases outside the gene matches: 9. The CDR3 DNA reads TGCAGTGCTAGAGATCCCAGCCTAGCGGTTTCCTACGAGCAGTACCTC. Translating gives CSARDPSLAVSYEQYL.

A few counts support this clonotype. Being one base from a much bigger clone, this may be a read error. The CDR3 ends on some other residue instead of the conserved phenylalanine or tryptophan, so this is likely a read error. The chain recombines TRBV6-1 with TRBJ2-1; TRBD2 aligns across 7 bases. V trimming: 6 bases; J trimming: 2 bases; junction bases outside the gene matches: 1. Germline V gene data show CDR1 as MNHNS and CDR2 as SASEGT. This CDR3 is built from 13 residues. The CDR3 sequence: CASRAGAYNEQFL. DNA for the CDR3: TGTGCCAGCAGGGCGGGGGCCTACAATGAGCAGTTCCTC.

This clonotype was seen a few times. The chain recombines TRBV5-4 with TRBJ1-2; maybe TRBD1 (5 bases). The CDR3 contains 18 residues. V dropped 4 bases and J dropped 0 bases, with 22 bases sitting between them. Germline V gene lookup returns CDR1 SGHNT and CDR2 YYREEE (reference sequence). CDR3 residues: CASSASPGKTTTNYGYTF. The CDR3 region has the DNA TGTGCCAGCAGCGCCAGCCCAGGGAAAACCACCACTAACTATGGCTACACCTTC.